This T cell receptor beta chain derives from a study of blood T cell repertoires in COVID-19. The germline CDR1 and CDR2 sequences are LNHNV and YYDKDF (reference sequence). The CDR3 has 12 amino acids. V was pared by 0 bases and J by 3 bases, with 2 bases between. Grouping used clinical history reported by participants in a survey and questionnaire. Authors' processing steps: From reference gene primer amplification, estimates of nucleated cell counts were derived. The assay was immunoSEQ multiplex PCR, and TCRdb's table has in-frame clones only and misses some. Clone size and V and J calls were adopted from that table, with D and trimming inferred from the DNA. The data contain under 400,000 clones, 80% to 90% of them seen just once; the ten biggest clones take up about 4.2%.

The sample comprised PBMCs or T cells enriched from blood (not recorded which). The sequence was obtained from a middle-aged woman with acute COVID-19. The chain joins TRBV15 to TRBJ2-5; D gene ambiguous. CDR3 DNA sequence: TGTGCCACCAGCAGAGATAAAGAGACCCAGTACTTC. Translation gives CATSRDKETQYF.